Listed here are 2 T cell receptor beta chains from one sample, sequenced in a study of identical twins. From the 5' RACE reads, TCRdb called clonotypes with MiXCR, one entry per CDR3 protein. The sample yields approximately 1.8 million distinct CDR3 sequences, around 29% seen once. The sequencing sample was made of cord blood. These receptors originate from a newborn girl in good health.

The chain links TRBV21-1 to TRBJ2-1; the table calls TRBD2, which could not be checked here. TRBV21-1 is noted as a pseudogene. The CDR3 loop spans 14 amino acids. CDR3: CASSNERTYNEQFF. The CDR3 DNA follows: TGTGCCAGCAGCAATGAGCGGACCTACAATGAGCAGTTCTTC.

V usage is TRBV5-1 and J usage is TRBJ2-3, with 10 bases matching TRBD1. The CDR3 runs 16 residues. CDR1 is SGHRS and CDR2 is YFSETQ in the germline V gene. V lost 5 bases to trimming and J lost 1 base; unmatched junction nucleotides: 7. CDR3 protein: CASRRAGTGGTDTQYF. The CDR3 DNA reads as TGCGCCAGCAGACGCGCCGGGACAGGGGGCACAGATACGCAGTATTTT.